Following are 26 T cell receptor beta chains from one sample sequenced in a study of CD8 T cells in Susac syndrome. RNA, at about 0.45 to 1 ug, was reverse transcribed with random hexamers. TCRdb independently ran MiXCR on the immunoSEQ multiplex PCR reads; one entry per CDR3 protein. Of about 180,000 distinct CDR3 sequences in the sample, approximately 94% were seen once. The sequenced sample was CD4+ T cells from PBMCs. These receptors all stem from a human donor with Susac syndrome.

The CDR3 spells CASSYQSGDYEQYF. CDR3 nucleotide sequence: TGTGCCAGCAGCTATCAGTCAGGGGACTACGAGCAGTACTTC. The V gene is TRBV13, the J gene TRBJ2-7; a possible D gene is TRBD1 (6 bases). The CDR3 is 14 residues long. Germline V gene data show CDR1 as PRHDT and CDR2 as FYEKMQ (reference sequence). The V end was cut by 4 bases, the J end by 3 bases, with 13 bases between.

The chain combines TRBV2 with TRBJ2-7; weak D call: TRBD2 (6 bases). The ends were cut back, 7 bases at V and 7 bases at J, with 11 bases in the middle. CDR1 and CDR2 (germline): SNHLY, FYNNEI. The CDR3 totals 11 residues. CDR3 residues: CASMGGREQYF. The CDR3 DNA reads as TGTGCCAGCATGGGGGGTCGGGAGCAGTACTTC.

The chain links TRBV20-1 to TRBJ2-4, with D tentatively TRBD1 (6 bases). CDR1 and CDR2 (germline): DFQATT, SNEGSKA (reference sequence). V was clipped by 5 bases and J by 0 bases, with 20 bases between them. The CDR3 spans 17 residues. The CDR3: CSAFTDSLGLAKNIQYF. CDR3 in DNA: TGCAGTGCTTTTACGGACAGCCTTGGGCTAGCCAAAAACATTCAGTACTTC.

The gene calls are TRBV4-1 and TRBJ1-4; D unresolved. Trimming stripped 4 bases from V and 7 bases from J, with 10 bases between. The CDR3 has 13 amino acids. The V gene's germline CDR1 is MGHRA and CDR2 YSYEKL. The CDR3 DNA follows: TGCGCCAGCAGCCGTGGGGTGGGTGAAAAACTGTTTTTT. This encodes CASSRGVGEKLFF.

The rearrangement uses TRBV28 and TRBJ2-4, with D possibly matching TRBD2 (5 bases). V was cut by 6 bases and J by 6 bases, with 12 bases left in between. CDR3 length: 13 amino acids. The germline V gene has CDR1 MDHEN and CDR2 SYDVKM. The DNA for the CDR3 is TGTGCCAGCAGCCCCGGGGATGGAAACATTCAGTACTTC. It is translated as CASSPGDGNIQYF.

The chain is built from TRBV20-1 and TRBJ2-7; D is undetermined. The V end lost 8 bases, the J end lost 5 bases, and 13 bases lay between the germline ends. The V gene's germline CDR1 is DFQATT and CDR2 SNEGSKA (reference sequence). The CDR3 is 11 residues long. The CDR3 sequence is CSIRVSDEQYF. The CDR3 DNA follows: TGCAGTATAAGGGTCAGCGACGAGCAGTACTTC.

The chain uses TRBV29-1 and TRBJ1-1; D perhaps matches TRBD1 (5 bases). The germline V and J ends were trimmed by 7 bases and 10 bases, with 22 bases remaining between them. This CDR3 spans 13 amino acids. Germline V gene sequence: CDR1 SQVTM, CDR2 ANQGSEA. The CDR3: CSAVAPGGAGAFF. The CDR3 nucleotides are TGCAGCGCAGTTGCGCCAGGAGGGGCGGGAGCTTTCTTT.

The chain uses TRBV20-1 and TRBJ1-2; possible D gene TRBD1, 5 bases. The CDR3 totals 14 residues. V was clipped by 0 bases and J by 2 bases, with 10 bases between them. Germline CDR1 and CDR2: DFQATT and SNEGSKA (reference sequence). DNA of the CDR3: TGCAGTGCTAGAGATTTCGGGGCAAACTATGGCTACACCTTC. It encodes CSARDFGANYGYTF.

The chain carries TRBV4-1 and TRBJ2-2; D gene uncertain. The CDR3 sequence is 16 residues long. Germline V gene sequence: CDR1 MGHRA, CDR2 YSYEKL. Trimming cost V 0 bases and J 0 bases, with 8 bases left between them. The CDR3 nucleotides read TGCGCCAGCAGCCAAGAGGGCTACGCGAACACCGGGGAGCTGTTTTTT. This codes for CASSQEGYANTGELFF.

J is TRBJ2-5 and V is TRBV2, with unresolved D. CDR1 is SNHLY and CDR2 is FYNNEI in the germline V gene. The CDR3 length is 14 residues. Deletions cut 5 bases from V and 0 bases from J, with 10 bases between. The CDR3 nucleotides are TGTGCCAGCAGTCGTAATCCGAACCAAGAGACCCAGTACTTC. Residues: CASSRNPNQETQYF.

This rearrangement joins TRBV6-5 to TRBJ2-1, with no clear D. CDR1 MNHEY and CDR2 SVGAGI come from the germline V gene. There are 14 residues in the CDR3. V was trimmed by 7 bases and J by 5 bases, leaving 15 bases between them. The CDR3 nucleotides are TGTGCCAGCACCCTATCGACTGGGAACAATGAGCAGTTCTTC. Translating it yields CASTLSTGNNEQFF.

The gene calls are TRBV18 and TRBJ2-3, with 11 nucleotides matching TRBD2. J was trimmed by 5 bases and V by 3 bases; bases with no gene match: 4. Germline V gene sequence: CDR1 KGHSH, CDR2 LQKENI. The CDR3 length is 15 residues. CDR3 in DNA: TGTGCCAGCTCACCGGAGACTAGCGGGGTAGATACGCAGTATTTT. This codes for CASSPETSGVDTQYF.

V gene TRBV7-9 combines with J gene TRBJ2-7; perhaps D is TRBD1 or TRBD2 (5 bases each). V dropped 1 base and J dropped 5 bases, with 15 bases sitting between them. This CDR3 contains 15 residues. Germline-derived CDR1 and CDR2 are SEHNR and FQNEAQ (reference sequence). Here the CDR3 DNA reads TGTGCCAGCAGCTTAGATCCGGTACGAGGGGACGAGCAGTACTTC. It encodes CASSLDPVRGDEQYF. Variable domain in full (rest from reference TRBV7-9 and TRBJ2-7): DTGVSQNPRHKITKRGQNVTFRCDPISEHNRLYWYRQTLGQGPEFLTYFQNEAQLEKSRLLSDRFSAERPKGSFSTLEIQRTEQGDSAMYLCASSLDPVRGDEQYFGPGTRLTVT.

The rearrangement joins TRBV29-1 to TRBJ2-5; 15 nucleotides align to TRBD2. The germline gives CDR1 SQVTM, CDR2 ANQGSEA. The length of the CDR3 is 17 residues. Trimming cost V 2 bases and J 4 bases; bases outside gene matches: 8. The CDR3 loop is CSVEFWTSGGARETQYF. The CDR3 nucleotides are TGCAGCGTTGAATTCTGGACTAGCGGGGGGGCGAGAGAGACCCAGTACTTC.

The rearrangement links TRBV19 to TRBJ2-7, with 9 bases lining up with TRBD1. Germline V gives CDR1 LNHDA, CDR2 SQIVND (reference sequence). This CDR3 is 18 amino acids long. V lost 4 bases to trimming and J lost 1 base; unmatched junction nucleotides: 14. CDR3 coding DNA: TGTGCCAGTAGTAAGAAGGGAACCGGGACAGGGAATTCCTACGAGCAGTACTTC. This translates into CASSKKGTGTGNSYEQYF.

The chain links TRBV5-1 to TRBJ2-7; 10 bases fit TRBD2. V was pared by 5 bases and J by 5 bases, with 4 bases of the junction left unmatched. The germline CDR1 and CDR2 sequences are SGHRS and YFSETQ. The CDR3 loop spans 13 amino acids. CDR3 sequence (DNA): TGCGCCAGCAGGCTAGGGACTAGCGACGAGCAGTACTTC. This gives the protein CASRLGTSDEQYF.

The chain couples TRBV20-1 to TRBJ2-3; 14 bases are shared with TRBD2. This CDR3 is built from 17 residues. Germline V gene lookup returns CDR1 DFQATT and CDR2 SNEGSKA (reference sequence). J gave up 6 bases and V 1 base, and 9 bases lay outside the gene matches. The chain's CDR3 is CSARGWGLAGALDTQYF. The DNA of the CDR3 is TGCAGTGCTAGAGGGTGGGGACTAGCGGGGGCATTGGATACGCAGTATTTT.

CDR3 in amino acids: CASTMRGNTGELFF. The CDR3 bases are TGTGCCAGCACCATGAGAGGGAACACCGGGGAGCTGTTTTTT. This chain connects TRBV2 to TRBJ2-2; D is unclear. V was trimmed by 7 bases and J by 1 base, leaving 10 bases between them. CDR3 size: 14 residues. CDR1 and CDR2 (germline): SNHLY, FYNNEI.

The V gene is TRBV6-5, the J gene TRBJ2-3, with D unresolved. The CDR3 consists of 15 residues. The germline V and J ends were trimmed by 0 bases and 4 bases, with 11 bases remaining between them. The germline V gene encodes CDR1 MNHEY and CDR2 SVGAGI. The CDR3 protein is CASSYSWTTPDTQYF. The CDR3 DNA is TGTGCCAGCAGTTACTCTTGGACCACCCCAGATACGCAGTATTTT.

V is TRBV30 and J is TRBJ2-5; D is uncertain. CDR1 and CDR2 (germline): GTSNPN, SVGIG (reference sequence). The ends were cut back, 2 bases at V and 7 bases at J, with 8 bases in the middle. The CDR3 is 11 residues long. The CDR3 DNA sequence: TGTGCCTGGAGTCCGACGGGGACCCAGTACTTC. Amino acid sequence: CAWSPTGTQYF.

This clonotype was counted once. V and J are TRBV5-6 and TRBJ1-5, with 8 bases fitting TRBD1. CDR3 size: 14 residues. V lost 5 bases to trimming and J lost 5 bases; unmatched junction nucleotides: 6. Germline lookup yields CDR1 SGHDT and CDR2 YYEEEE. CDR3 amino acids: CASRRQGFHQPQHF. The CDR3 DNA sequence: TGTGCCAGCAGACGACAGGGGTTTCATCAGCCCCAGCATTTT.

This chain joins TRBV30 and TRBJ2-1, with 8 bases that match TRBD2. The CDR3 spans 12 residues. J was trimmed by 10 bases and V by 4 bases; bases with no gene match: 6. CDR1 is GTSNPN and CDR2 is SVGIG in the germline V gene (reference sequence). The CDR3 coding sequence is TGTGCCTGGAAAGCGGGGGCAGGGGAGCAGTTCTTC. Protein product: CAWKAGAGEQFF.

The chain couples TRBV20-1 to TRBJ1-6; D might be TRBD1 (5 bases). Deletions cut 6 bases from V and 5 bases from J, with 14 bases between. In germline, CDR1 is DFQATT, CDR2 SNEGSKA (reference sequence). The CDR3 runs to 14 residues. CDR3 protein: CSAKSTADNSPLHF. In DNA, the CDR3 is TGCAGTGCCAAATCGACAGCCGATAATTCACCCCTCCACTTT.

This rearrangement joins TRBV20-1 to TRBJ1-4; 8 nucleotides match TRBD1. Germline V gives CDR1 DFQATT, CDR2 SNEGSKA (reference sequence). With V trimmed by 5 bases and J by 3 bases, 5 bases remained unmatched. The CDR3 runs to 14 residues. The DNA for the CDR3 is TGCAGTGCTTCCCAGGGGGCGGCTAATGAAAAACTGTTTTTT. Translated: CSASQGAANEKLFF.

The chain employs TRBV29-1 and TRBJ2-5, with a weak D call TRBD2 (7 bases). From germline, CDR1 is SQVTM and CDR2 ANQGSEA. The CDR3 extends over 14 amino acids. With 7 bases removed from V and 4 bases from J, the gap between germline ends came to 19 bases. The chain's CDR3 is CSAIGGALGETQYF. The CDR3 DNA reads TGCAGCGCTATTGGGGGGGCGTTAGGAGAGACCCAGTACTTC.

The chain is built from TRBV20-1 and TRBJ2-5; 10 bases fit TRBD2. The ends lost 8 bases at V and 5 bases at J; junction bases unmatched: 11. Germline CDR1 is DFQATT and CDR2 is SNEGSKA (reference sequence). This CDR3 has 14 residues. DNA for the CDR3: TGCAGTACCGATGAGCGGGGGGGCCGGGAGACCCAGTACTTC. This sequence encodes CSTDERGGRETQYF.